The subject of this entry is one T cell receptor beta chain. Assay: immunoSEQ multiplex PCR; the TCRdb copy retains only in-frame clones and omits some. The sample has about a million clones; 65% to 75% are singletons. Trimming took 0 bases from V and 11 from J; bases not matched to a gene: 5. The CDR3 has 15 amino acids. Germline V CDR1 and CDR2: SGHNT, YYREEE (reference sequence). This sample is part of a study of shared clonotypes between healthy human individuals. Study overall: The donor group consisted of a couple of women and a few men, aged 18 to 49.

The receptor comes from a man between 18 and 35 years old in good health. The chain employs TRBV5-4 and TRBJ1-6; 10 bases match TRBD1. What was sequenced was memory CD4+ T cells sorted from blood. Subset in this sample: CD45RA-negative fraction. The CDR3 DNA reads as TGTGCCAGCAGCTTGGCCGGGACAGGGGTTCCACCCCTCCACTTT. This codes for CASSLAGTGVPPLHF.